The 18 T cell receptor beta chains given below trace back to one sample, sequenced in a study of PD-1 blockade in classical Hodgkin lymphoma. Regarding time point: cycle 4 day 1 (C4D1), after more than five weeks of nivolumab. Autologous stem cell transplantation was followed by relapse in every patient, and brentuximab vedotin exposure varied. Thawed PBMCs yielded CD4+ T cells through magnetic negative selection. The assay was immunoSEQ multiplex PCR, and TCRdb's table has in-frame clones only and misses some. Of some 30,000 clones listed, 75% to 90% are singletons. The sample consisted of CD4+ T cells from blood, taken before the fourth cycle of nivolumab. The receptors originated from a human donor with classical Hodgkin lymphoma.

The rearrangement uses TRBV5-1 and TRBJ1-3, with D possibly being TRBD1 (5 bases). The CDR3 consists of 14 residues. Trimming removed 4 bases at V and 0 bases at J, with 8 bases between. Per the germline V gene, CDR1 is SGHRS and CDR2 is YFSETQ. The CDR3 region is CASSPGSSGNTIYF. The CDR3 DNA reads TGCGCCAGCAGCCCAGGGAGCTCTGGAAACACCATATATTTT.

The rearrangement joins TRBV4-2 to TRBJ2-5; no definite D call. CDR1 LGHNA and CDR2 YNFKEQ come from the germline V gene. Trimming shortened V by 5 bases and J by 2 bases, and 9 bases separated the two germline ends. The CDR3 extends over 13 amino acids. The CDR3 DNA reads TGTGCCAGCAGCATGGGGAATCAAGAGACCCAGTACTTC. It codes for CASSMGNQETQYF.

This clone was recorded a few times. The chain joins TRBV6-1 to TRBJ1-2; D gene uncertain. V lost 3 bases, J lost 8 bases, and 16 bases lay in between. From germline, CDR1 is MNHNS and CDR2 SASEGT. This CDR3 comprises 14 residues. This CDR3 is CASSDPWLTQGYTF. In DNA, the CDR3 is TGTGCCAGCAGTGATCCCTGGTTGACCCAAGGCTACACCTTC.

This chain links TRBV2 with TRBJ2-1, with 10 bases that match TRBD2. After removal of 4 bases from V and 10 bases from J, the junction contained 7 bases not matched to a gene. The CDR3 contains 14 residues. Germline CDR1 SNHLY, CDR2 FYNNEI. CDR3 bases: TGTGCCAGCAGTGTAGGGCTAGCGGGAGTCGAGCAGTTCTTC. Protein sequence: CASSVGLAGVEQFF.

This clone was picked up one time. This rearrangement joins TRBV6-6 to TRBJ2-7; D remains unclear. Germline V gene data show CDR1 as MNHNY and CDR2 as SVGAGI (reference sequence). Trimming cost V 6 bases and J 3 bases, with 12 bases left between them. The length of the CDR3 is 13 residues. CDR3 nucleotide sequence: TGTGCCAGCAGCTATCCCCCCTTCTACGAGCAGTACTTC. As protein: CASSYPPFYEQYF.

This clone has just one count. The V and J genes are TRBV7-2 and TRBJ2-4, with D hard to call. V lost 5 bases and J lost 2, with 13 bases in between. Germline V gives CDR1 SGHTA, CDR2 FQGNSA. CDR3 length: 15 residues. CDR3 amino acids: CASSHRLGPKNIQYF. The CDR3 bases are TGTGCCAGCAGCCACCGGTTGGGCCCCAAAAACATTCAGTACTTC.

The chain recombines TRBV7-2 with TRBJ2-2, with 11 bases aligning to TRBD2. The CDR3 length is 16 residues. Looked up from germline, CDR1 is SGHTA and CDR2 is FQGNSA. V lost 2 bases and J lost 5; bases outside the gene matches: 4. The CDR3 DNA reads TGTGCCAGCAGCTTATCGCTAGCGGGAGGTACCGGGGAGCTGTTTTTT. Translating it yields CASSLSLAGGTGELFF.

The V call is TRBV25-1, the J call TRBJ1-2; a possible D gene is TRBD1 (5 bases). Germline CDR1 reads MGHDK; CDR2 reads SYGVNS. Trimming cost V 1 base and J 7 bases, with 19 bases left between them. CDR3 length equals 16 residues. This chain's CDR3 is CASSEFRGGFRFGYTF. Written as DNA, the CDR3 is TGTGCCAGCAGTGAATTTAGGGGAGGGTTCCGGTTTGGCTACACCTTC.

This sequence joins TRBV6-5 and TRBJ2-1, with D tentatively TRBD2 (6 bases). The CDR3 is made up of 14 amino acids. V was clipped by 6 bases and J by 12 bases, with 21 bases between them. CDR1 and CDR2 from the germline V gene are MNHEY and SVGAGI. This CDR3 is CASSRDSKRSVQFF. In DNA, the CDR3 is TGTGCCAGCAGCCGGGACTCCAAGAGGTCAGTGCAGTTCTTC.

V is TRBV19 and J is TRBJ2-2; 11 bases map to TRBD2. V lost 5 bases, J lost 0 bases, and 11 bases stayed unmatched. Per germline, CDR1 LNHDA and CDR2 SQIVND (reference sequence). The CDR3 is made up of 19 amino acids. CDR3 in DNA: TGTGCCAGTAGTTCAACTAGCGGGAGCCCCATTGCGAACACCGGGGAGCTGTTTTTT. It codes for CASSSTSGSPIANTGELFF.

This chain uses TRBV7-9 with TRBJ2-1; perhaps D is TRBD1 or TRBD2 (6 bases each). This CDR3 comprises 13 residues. V was pared by 11 bases and J by 4 bases, with 15 bases between. Per the germline V gene, CDR1 is SEHNR and CDR2 is FQNEAQ (reference sequence). CDR3 protein: CAPGGGVYNEQFF. The CDR3 DNA is TGTGCCCCCGGGGGCGGGGTTTACAATGAGCAGTTCTTC.

The chain carries TRBV5-6 and TRBJ2-1; D not resolved. The germline gives CDR1 SGHDT, CDR2 YYEEEE. This CDR3 is built from 13 residues. Trimming pared 4 bases from V and 7 bases from J, leaving 12 bases between. The CDR3 sequence is CASSLPVRNEQFF. As DNA, the CDR3 is TGTGCCAGCAGCCTGCCCGTTCGGAATGAGCAGTTCTTC.

The chain links TRBV18 to TRBJ1-1; D is unresolved. This CDR3 has 13 amino acids. Trimming removed 3 bases at V and 2 bases at J, with 7 bases between. CDR1 and CDR2 from the germline V gene are KGHSH and LQKENI. In DNA form, the CDR3 reads TGTGCCAGCTCACCGGCAGGTAACACTGAAGCTTTCTTT. This codes for CASSPAGNTEAFF.

The chain employs TRBV4-3 and TRBJ2-1, with D perhaps matching TRBD1 (5 bases). CDR1 is LGHNA and CDR2 is YSLEER in the germline V gene. The CDR3 consists of 13 residues. V lost 4 bases to trimming and J lost 8 bases, with 12 bases between them. This CDR3 reads CASSLILGDEQFF. The CDR3 DNA reads TGCGCCAGCAGCCTCATTTTAGGGGATGAGCAGTTCTTC.

This clone has only a few counts. This chain links TRBV6-6 with TRBJ2-6; D call uncertain. This CDR3 is built from 15 residues. Trimming removed 5 bases at V and 4 bases at J, with 12 bases between. Germline V gene data show CDR1 as MNHNY and CDR2 as SVGAGI (reference sequence). The CDR3 DNA reads TGTGCCAGCAGTCAACGACACGGAGGGGCCAACGTCCTGACTTTC. Its protein is CASSQRHGGANVLTF.

The chain has TRBV10-1 and TRBJ2-7; TRBD2 agrees at 8 bases. The CDR3 is made up of 13 amino acids. Germline V gene sequence: CDR1 WNHNN, CDR2 SYGVQD (reference sequence). V shed 6 bases, J shed 6 bases, and the junction held 7 bases outside the gene matches. The CDR3 bases are TGCGCCAGCAGCGGGGGGGTGGATGGCGAGCAGTACTTC. The encoded protein is CASSGGVDGEQYF.

V usage is TRBV28 and J usage is TRBJ2-2, with TRBD2 matching 10 bases. Germline CDR1 reads MDHEN; CDR2 reads SYDVKM. The CDR3 spans 20 residues. The V and J ends lost 8 bases and 4 bases, in that order; junction bases with no gene match: 22. The CDR3 DNA reads TGTGCCAGCCACCCGAATCATAGCGGGAGGCGAGTGATGCGCACCGGGGAGCTGTTTTTT. Protein: CASHPNHSGRRVMRTGELFF.

This clone was seen only once. J is TRBJ2-3 and V is TRBV5-4; 8 nucleotides match TRBD2. Germline CDR1 is SGHNT and CDR2 is YYREEE (reference sequence). The CDR3 is made up of 14 amino acids. Losses at the gene ends were 4 bases for V and 8 bases for J; bases not matched to a gene: 9. CDR3 bases: TGTGCCAGCAGCACGGGAGGGCGGAGTTTTACGCAGTATTTT. This encodes CASSTGGRSFTQYF.